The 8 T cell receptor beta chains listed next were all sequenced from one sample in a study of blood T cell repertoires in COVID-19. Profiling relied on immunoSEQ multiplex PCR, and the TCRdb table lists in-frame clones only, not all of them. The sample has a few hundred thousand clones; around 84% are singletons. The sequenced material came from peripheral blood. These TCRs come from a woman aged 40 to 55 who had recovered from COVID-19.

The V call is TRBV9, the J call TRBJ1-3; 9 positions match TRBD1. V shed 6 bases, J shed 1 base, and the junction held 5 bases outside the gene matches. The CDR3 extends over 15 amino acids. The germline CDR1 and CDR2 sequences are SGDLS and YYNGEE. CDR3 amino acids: CASNTQGASGNTIYF. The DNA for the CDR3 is TGTGCCAGCAATACACAGGGGGCTTCTGGAAACACCATATATTTT.

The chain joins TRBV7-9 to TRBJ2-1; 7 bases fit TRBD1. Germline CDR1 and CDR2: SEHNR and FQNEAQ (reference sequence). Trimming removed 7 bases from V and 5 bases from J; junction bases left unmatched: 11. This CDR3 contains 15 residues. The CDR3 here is CASTIDRVGDNEQFF. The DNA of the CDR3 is TGTGCCAGCACTATAGACAGGGTAGGTGACAATGAGCAGTTCTTC.

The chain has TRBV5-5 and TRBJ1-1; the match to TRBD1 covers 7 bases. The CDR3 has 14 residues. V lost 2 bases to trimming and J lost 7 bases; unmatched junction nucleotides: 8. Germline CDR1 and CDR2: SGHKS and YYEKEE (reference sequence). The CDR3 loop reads CASSFEGGEGEAFF. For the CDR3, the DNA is TGTGCCAGCAGCTTTGAAGGGGGCGAAGGTGAAGCTTTCTTT.

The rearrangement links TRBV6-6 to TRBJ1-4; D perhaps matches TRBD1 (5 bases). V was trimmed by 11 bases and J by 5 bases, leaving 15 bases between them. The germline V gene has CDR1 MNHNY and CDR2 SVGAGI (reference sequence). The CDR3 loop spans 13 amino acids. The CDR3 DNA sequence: TGTGCCGTGAGCAGACAGTTAAATGAAAAACTGTTTTTT. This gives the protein CAVSRQLNEKLFF.

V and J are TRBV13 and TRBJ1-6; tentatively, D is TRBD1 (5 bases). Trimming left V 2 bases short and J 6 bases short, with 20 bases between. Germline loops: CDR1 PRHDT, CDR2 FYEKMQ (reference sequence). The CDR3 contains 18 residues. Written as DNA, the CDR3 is TGTGCCAGCAGCTTATTCGGTCTAGGGGCTTTGGGTAATTCACCCCTCCACTTT. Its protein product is CASSLFGLGALGNSPLHF.

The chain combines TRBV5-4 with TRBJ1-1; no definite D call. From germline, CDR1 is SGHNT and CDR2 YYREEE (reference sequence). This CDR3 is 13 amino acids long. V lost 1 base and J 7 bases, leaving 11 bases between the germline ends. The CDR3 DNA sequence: TGTGCCAGCAGCTTGTTTTTAACAGATGAAGCTTTCTTT. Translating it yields CASSLFLTDEAFF.

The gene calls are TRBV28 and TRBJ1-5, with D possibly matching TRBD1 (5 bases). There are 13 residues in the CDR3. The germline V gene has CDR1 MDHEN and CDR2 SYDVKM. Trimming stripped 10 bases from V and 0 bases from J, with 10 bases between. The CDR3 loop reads CATHRNSNQPQHF. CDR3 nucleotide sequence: TGTGCCACCCACAGGAATAGCAATCAGCCCCAGCATTTT.

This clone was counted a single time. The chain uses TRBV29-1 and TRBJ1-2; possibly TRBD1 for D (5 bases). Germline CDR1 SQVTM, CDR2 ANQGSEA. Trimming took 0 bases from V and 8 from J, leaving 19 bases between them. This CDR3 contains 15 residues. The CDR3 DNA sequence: TGCAGCGTTGAAGATCTTGGGCAGGGCTCAGGAGGCTACACCTTC. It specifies CSVEDLGQGSGGYTF.